A selection of T cell receptor beta chains follows, all from one sample in a study of blood T cell repertoires in COVID-19. Some clones are missing from TCRdb's copy, which holds only in-frame ones; the method was immunoSEQ multiplex PCR. The data show 200,000 to 250,000 clones, roughly 86% seen once. The sequencing sample was made of PBMCs or T cells enriched from blood (not recorded which). Receptor source: a woman in her 30s with acute COVID-19. The CDR3 runs from the conserved cysteine through the conserved F or W. D genes are given only for firm matches. The size of a clone is reported for some rows only, either as once, few or many, or as a class for expanded clones.

d_call: -
v_call: TRBV28
clone_size: -
j_call: TRBJ2-7
cdr3_nt: TGTGCCAGCAGTTTCCCAGGGAACGAGCAGTACTTC
cdr3_aa: CASSFPGNEQYF

d_call: -
v_call: TRBV27
clone_size: once
j_call: TRBJ2-2
cdr3_nt: TGTGCCAGCAGTTTATCGGGCGCGTACCATCACAACACCGGGGAGCTGTTTTTT
cdr3_aa: CASSLSGAYHHNTGELFF

d_call: TRBD2
v_call: TRBV7-6
clone_size: -
j_call: TRBJ2-5
cdr3_nt: TGTGCCAGCAGCTTACGGAGGCGGGGGGGCCCAGAGACCCAGTACTTC
cdr3_aa: CASSLRRRGGPETQYF

d_call: -
v_call: TRBV3-1/TRBV3-2
clone_size: once
j_call: TRBJ1-2
cdr3_nt: TGTGCCAGCAGCCAAGATTGGTCGGGGAAAGGCTACACCTTC
cdr3_aa: CASSQDWSGKGYTF

d_call: -
v_call: TRBV7-9
clone_size: -
j_call: TRBJ1-2
cdr3_nt: TGTGCCAGCAGCTTACCCGGTGCCGACTCTAACTATGGCTACACCTTC
cdr3_aa: CASSLPGADSNYGYTF

d_call: -
v_call: TRBV7-2
clone_size: few
j_call: TRBJ2-5
cdr3_nt: TGTGCCAGCAGCTTTAGCTACCAAGAGACCCAGTACTTC
cdr3_aa: CASSFSYQETQYF

d_call: TRBD1
v_call: TRBV29-1
clone_size: -
j_call: TRBJ1-1
cdr3_nt: TGCAGCGTACCCCCAGGACAGGGGAACACTGAAGCTTTCTTT
cdr3_aa: CSVPPGQGNTEAFF

d_call: -
v_call: TRBV5-1
clone_size: -
j_call: TRBJ1-1
cdr3_nt: TGCGCCAGCCGGGCACCGGGGTTGATGAACACTGAAGCTTTCTTT
cdr3_aa: CASRAPGLMNTEAFF

d_call: -
v_call: TRBV4-3
clone_size: -
j_call: TRBJ1-2
cdr3_nt: TGCGCCAGCAGCGCAGGGGAAGGGTACTATGGCTACACCTTC
cdr3_aa: CASSAGEGYYGYTF

d_call: -
v_call: TRBV29-1
clone_size: -
j_call: TRBJ2-5
cdr3_nt: TGCAGCGTTGAATGGGCAGGTTTGCAAGAGACCCAGTACTTC
cdr3_aa: CSVEWAGLQETQYF

d_call: -
v_call: TRBV30
clone_size: -
j_call: TRBJ2-7
cdr3_nt: TGTGCCTGGGGGGACATCCCAAACTCCTACGAGCAGTACTTC
cdr3_aa: CAWGDIPNSYEQYF

d_call: -
v_call: TRBV30
clone_size: -
j_call: TRBJ1-5
cdr3_nt: TGTGCCTGGAGTTGGGGGCACAATCAGCCCCAGCATTTT
cdr3_aa: CAWSWGHNQPQHF

d_call: TRBD1
v_call: TRBV7-9
clone_size: -
j_call: TRBJ1-6
cdr3_nt: TGTGCCAGCAGCCTCCCTGCAGGGGGCGGGAATTCACCCCTCCACTTT
cdr3_aa: CASSLPAGGGNSPLHF

d_call: -
v_call: TRBV2
clone_size: -
j_call: TRBJ2-7
cdr3_nt: TGTGCCAGCAGCGTTGCTTTCGGGGGAAGCTCCTACGAGCAGTACTTC
cdr3_aa: CASSVAFGGSSYEQYF

d_call: -
v_call: TRBV3-1/TRBV3-2
clone_size: -
j_call: TRBJ1-4
cdr3_nt: TGTGCCAGCAGCCAAGGCGGCAGGGGTCATGAAAAACTGTTTTTT
cdr3_aa: CASSQGGRGHEKLFF

d_call: -
v_call: TRBV19
clone_size: -
j_call: TRBJ2-7
cdr3_nt: TGTGCCAGTAGTATGTATCAGGGGACGAGCGAGCAGTACTTC
cdr3_aa: CASSMYQGTSEQYF

d_call: -
v_call: TRBV18
clone_size: -
j_call: TRBJ2-7
cdr3_nt: TGTGCCAGCTCACCACCGGGGCCGTCCTACGAGCAGTACTTC
cdr3_aa: CASSPPGPSYEQYF

d_call: -
v_call: TRBV15
clone_size: -
j_call: TRBJ2-5
cdr3_nt: TGTGCCACCAGCAGAGTACGACTCCCGCGGGAGACCCAGTACTTC
cdr3_aa: CATSRVRLPRETQYF

d_call: -
v_call: TRBV14
clone_size: -
j_call: TRBJ1-2
cdr3_nt: TGTGCCAGCAGCGAACAGGGTATCGGCTACACCTTC
cdr3_aa: CASSEQGIGYTF

d_call: -
v_call: TRBV11-3
clone_size: -
j_call: TRBJ2-3
cdr3_nt: TGTGCCAGCAGCGGGCAGGGGAAAAGCACAGATACGCAGTATTTT
cdr3_aa: CASSGQGKSTDTQYF

d_call: -
v_call: TRBV5-1
clone_size: -
j_call: TRBJ2-7
cdr3_nt: TGCGCCAGCAGCGTGAACAGGGAGCGGTTCTACGAGCAGTACTTC
cdr3_aa: CASSVNRERFYEQYF

d_call: TRBD1
v_call: TRBV20-1
clone_size: -
j_call: TRBJ1-6
cdr3_nt: TGCAGTGCTAGCGGGACAGTCGCCCACCACTTT
cdr3_aa: CSASGTVAHHF

d_call: -
v_call: TRBV5-1
clone_size: -
j_call: TRBJ2-5
cdr3_nt: TGCGCCAGCAGCTTAGGGGTCCAAGAGACCCAGTACTTC
cdr3_aa: CASSLGVQETQYF

d_call: -
v_call: TRBV11-3
clone_size: -
j_call: TRBJ1-1
cdr3_nt: TGTGCCAGCAGCTTACAGGTGGGCACTGAAGCTTTCTTT
cdr3_aa: CASSLQVGTEAFF

d_call: TRBD1
v_call: TRBV5-4
clone_size: -
j_call: TRBJ1-1
cdr3_nt: TGTGCCAGCAGCTTGCGGGACAGGGATGAAGCTTTCTTT
cdr3_aa: CASSLRDRDEAFF

d_call: -
v_call: TRBV5-1
clone_size: -
j_call: TRBJ1-4
cdr3_nt: TGCGCCAGCGGAGTCGCGGCGCCCGATGAAAAACTGTTTTTT
cdr3_aa: CASGVAAPDEKLFF

d_call: -
v_call: TRBV4-1
clone_size: -
j_call: TRBJ2-2
cdr3_nt: TGCGCCAGCACCTTTGATGCCCCACGGGTAACCGGGGAGCTGTTTTTT
cdr3_aa: CASTFDAPRVTGELFF

d_call: -
v_call: TRBV7-2
clone_size: few
j_call: TRBJ2-1
cdr3_nt: TGTGCCAGCAGCACCCAACAGGGAAATGAGCAGTTCTTC
cdr3_aa: CASSTQQGNEQFF

d_call: -
v_call: TRBV5-1
clone_size: -
j_call: TRBJ1-1
cdr3_nt: TGCGCCAGCAGCTCCACATCAACAGCGAACACTGAAGCTTTCTTT
cdr3_aa: CASSSTSTANTEAFF

d_call: -
v_call: TRBV3-1/TRBV3-2
clone_size: -
j_call: TRBJ1-4
cdr3_nt: TGTGCCAGCAGCCAAGACAGTCGAAATGAAAAACTGTTTTTT
cdr3_aa: CASSQDSRNEKLFF

d_call: -
v_call: TRBV4-2
clone_size: -
j_call: TRBJ1-3
cdr3_nt: TGTGCCAGCAGCCAAGGGACAGCGAGGAGTATTGGAAACACCATATATTTT
cdr3_aa: CASSQGTARSIGNTIYF

d_call: TRBD1
v_call: TRBV9
clone_size: -
j_call: TRBJ2-1
cdr3_nt: TGTGCCAGCAGCACACCCATCGGGACAGGGGGGTCCAATGAGCAGTTCTTC
cdr3_aa: CASSTPIGTGGSNEQFF

d_call: TRBD1
v_call: TRBV5-1
clone_size: -
j_call: TRBJ2-5
cdr3_nt: TGCGCCAGCAGCTTGGCCTCTCGGGACAGAGAGACCCAGTACTTC
cdr3_aa: CASSLASRDRETQYF

d_call: -
v_call: TRBV5-1
clone_size: -
j_call: TRBJ1-2
cdr3_nt: TGCGCCAGCAGCTTGGTTCCAGGGGAAGGAGGCTACACCTTC
cdr3_aa: CASSLVPGEGGYTF

d_call: -
v_call: TRBV7-2
clone_size: -
j_call: TRBJ1-1
cdr3_nt: TGTGCCAGCAGCCCAGCGGCCCTTGGAGACACTGAAGCTTTCTTT
cdr3_aa: CASSPAALGDTEAFF

d_call: TRBD1
v_call: TRBV6-2/TRBV6-3
clone_size: -
j_call: TRBJ1-1
cdr3_nt: TGTGCCAGCACCCCAATTCTCGGGACAGGGAAGAACACTGAAGCTTTCTTT
cdr3_aa: CASTPILGTGKNTEAFF

d_call: TRBD2
v_call: TRBV19
clone_size: -
j_call: TRBJ2-2
cdr3_nt: TGTGCCAGTAGTTTTCCCCGGACGGGGGGTGACACCGGGGAGCTGTTTTTT
cdr3_aa: CASSFPRTGGDTGELFF

d_call: TRBD1
v_call: TRBV5-1
clone_size: -
j_call: TRBJ1-4
cdr3_nt: TGCGCCAGCAGCTTTTCCGCAGGGGGCGTTAATGAAAAACTGTTTTTT
cdr3_aa: CASSFSAGGVNEKLFF

d_call: TRBD1
v_call: TRBV5-1
clone_size: -
j_call: TRBJ2-7
cdr3_nt: TGCGCCAGCACTATTGAGAGGGGGCCCTACGAGCAGTACTTC
cdr3_aa: CASTIERGPYEQYF

d_call: TRBD2
v_call: TRBV19
clone_size: -
j_call: TRBJ2-1
cdr3_nt: TGTGCCAGTAGTATAGTCCATACCGGACTAGCGGGGGCCGGGAATGAGCAGTTCTTC
cdr3_aa: CASSIVHTGLAGAGNEQFF

d_call: -
v_call: TRBV3-1/TRBV3-2
clone_size: -
j_call: TRBJ2-7
cdr3_nt: TGTGCCAGCAGCCAACTAGAGTCGTACGAGCAGTACTTC
cdr3_aa: CASSQLESYEQYF

d_call: TRBD1
v_call: TRBV5-4
clone_size: once
j_call: TRBJ1-6
cdr3_nt: TGTGCCAGCAGCTTGGAACAGGGGCGTTCACCCCTCCACTTT
cdr3_aa: CASSLEQGRSPLHF

d_call: -
v_call: TRBV2
clone_size: -
j_call: TRBJ1-2
cdr3_nt: TGTGCCAGCAGTTCTCCAGGCGCGGGATCGTCCTACACCTTC
cdr3_aa: CASSSPGAGSSYTF

d_call: TRBD1
v_call: TRBV5-5
clone_size: once
j_call: TRBJ1-1
cdr3_nt: TGTGCCAGCAGCCGGAGGGGACAGGGGAGTCGTGACACTGAAGCTTTCTTT
cdr3_aa: CASSRRGQGSRDTEAFF

d_call: -
v_call: TRBV19
clone_size: -
j_call: TRBJ1-5
cdr3_nt: TGTGCCAGTAGTAGGGACATCCGAGGTCAGCCCCAGCATTTT
cdr3_aa: CASSRDIRGQPQHF

d_call: -
v_call: TRBV5-4
clone_size: -
j_call: TRBJ1-1
cdr3_nt: TGTGCCAGCAGCTTGGAAAGGGGGAACACTGAAGCTTTCTTT
cdr3_aa: CASSLERGNTEAFF

d_call: TRBD1
v_call: TRBV19
clone_size: -
j_call: TRBJ2-7
cdr3_nt: TGTGCCAGTAGTATGGGACAGGCAAGCTCCTACGAGCAGTACTTC
cdr3_aa: CASSMGQASSYEQYF

d_call: -
v_call: TRBV19
clone_size: -
j_call: TRBJ1-5
cdr3_nt: TGTGCCAGTAGTAATTTGGGGACACCTGATCAGCCCCAGCATTTT
cdr3_aa: CASSNLGTPDQPQHF

d_call: -
v_call: TRBV5-6
clone_size: -
j_call: TRBJ1-6
cdr3_nt: TGTGCCAGCAGCTTGAAGGGGTCCTATAATTCACCCCTCCACTTT
cdr3_aa: CASSLKGSYNSPLHF

d_call: -
v_call: TRBV5-4
clone_size: -
j_call: TRBJ2-1
cdr3_nt: TGTGCCAGCAGCTTGACGGGATATGAGCAGTTCTTC
cdr3_aa: CASSLTGYEQFF

d_call: TRBD1
v_call: TRBV6-4
clone_size: -
j_call: TRBJ1-3
cdr3_nt: TGTGCCAGCAGGACAGGGCGAAGAAACACCATATATTTT
cdr3_aa: CASRTGRRNTIYF

d_call: TRBD1
v_call: TRBV19
clone_size: -
j_call: TRBJ2-7
cdr3_nt: TGTGCCAGCGGCCAACCCGGACAGGGCAACGAGCAGTACTTC
cdr3_aa: CASGQPGQGNEQYF

d_call: -
v_call: TRBV4-2
clone_size: many
j_call: TRBJ2-5
cdr3_nt: TGTGCCAGCAGCCAAGTTGGGGGGGGGCCTTCAGAGACCCAGTACTTC
cdr3_aa: CASSQVGGGPSETQYF

d_call: TRBD2
v_call: TRBV4-3
clone_size: -
j_call: TRBJ2-2
cdr3_nt: TGCGCCAGCAGCCCCCTGGGCGGGGGTACCACCGGGGAGCTGTTTTTT
cdr3_aa: CASSPLGGGTTGELFF

d_call: -
v_call: TRBV5-1
clone_size: -
j_call: TRBJ2-1
cdr3_nt: TGCGCCAGCAGCTTGGGGCAAGGGGGTGAGCAGTTCTTC
cdr3_aa: CASSLGQGGEQFF

d_call: -
v_call: TRBV2
clone_size: once
j_call: TRBJ1-4
cdr3_nt: TGTGCCAGCCACTTGAGTGCAACTAATGAAAAACTGTTTTTT
cdr3_aa: CASHLSATNEKLFF

d_call: -
v_call: TRBV7-2
clone_size: -
j_call: TRBJ1-2
cdr3_nt: TGTGCCAGCAGCCCCCCGGACATTCGTACCAACTATGGCTACACCTTC
cdr3_aa: CASSPPDIRTNYGYTF

d_call: TRBD1
v_call: TRBV13
clone_size: -
j_call: TRBJ1-5
cdr3_nt: TGTGCCAGCAGCTCGAACAGGGGATCGGCCCAGCATTTT
cdr3_aa: CASSSNRGSAQHF

d_call: -
v_call: TRBV27
clone_size: -
j_call: TRBJ1-4
cdr3_nt: TGTGCCAGCAGTTTTGGCGGGGGGCCTAATGAAAAACTGTTTTTT
cdr3_aa: CASSFGGGPNEKLFF